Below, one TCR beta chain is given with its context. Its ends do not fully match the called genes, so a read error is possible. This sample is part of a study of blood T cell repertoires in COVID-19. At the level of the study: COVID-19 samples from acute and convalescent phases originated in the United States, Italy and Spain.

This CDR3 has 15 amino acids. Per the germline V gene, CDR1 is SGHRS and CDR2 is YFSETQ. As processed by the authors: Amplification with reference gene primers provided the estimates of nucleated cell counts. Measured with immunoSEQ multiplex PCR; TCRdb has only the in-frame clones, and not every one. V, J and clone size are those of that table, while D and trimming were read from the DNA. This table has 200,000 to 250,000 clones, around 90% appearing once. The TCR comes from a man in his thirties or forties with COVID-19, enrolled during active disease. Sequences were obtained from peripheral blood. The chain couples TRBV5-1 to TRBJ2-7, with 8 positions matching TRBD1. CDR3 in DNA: TGCGCCAGCAGCTCTTGGACAGGGACCACCTACGAGCAGTGCTTC. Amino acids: CASSSWTGTTYEQCF.